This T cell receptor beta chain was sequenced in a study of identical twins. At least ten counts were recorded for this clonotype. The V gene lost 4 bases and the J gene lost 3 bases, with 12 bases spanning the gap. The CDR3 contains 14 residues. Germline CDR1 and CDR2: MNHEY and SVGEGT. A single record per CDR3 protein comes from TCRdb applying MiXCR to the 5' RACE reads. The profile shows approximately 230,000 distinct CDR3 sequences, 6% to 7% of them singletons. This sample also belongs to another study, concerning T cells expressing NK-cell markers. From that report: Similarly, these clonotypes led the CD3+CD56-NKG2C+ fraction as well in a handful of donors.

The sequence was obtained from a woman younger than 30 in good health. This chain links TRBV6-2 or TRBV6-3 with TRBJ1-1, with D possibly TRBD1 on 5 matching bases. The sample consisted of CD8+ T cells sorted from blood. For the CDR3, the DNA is TGTGCCAGCAGTTCCGTCACGGGGGACACTGAAGCTTTCTTT. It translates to CASSSVTGDTEAFF.